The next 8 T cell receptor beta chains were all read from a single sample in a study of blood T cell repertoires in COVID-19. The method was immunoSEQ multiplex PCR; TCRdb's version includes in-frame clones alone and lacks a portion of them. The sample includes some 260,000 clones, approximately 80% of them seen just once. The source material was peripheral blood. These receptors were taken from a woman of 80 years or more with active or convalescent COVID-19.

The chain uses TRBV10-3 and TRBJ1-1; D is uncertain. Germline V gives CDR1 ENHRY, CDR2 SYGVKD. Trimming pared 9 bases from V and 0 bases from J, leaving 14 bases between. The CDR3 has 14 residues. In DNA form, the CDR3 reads TGTGCCATGGGCGACGGAACTCTGAACACTGAAGCTTTCTTT. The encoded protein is CAMGDGTLNTEAFF.

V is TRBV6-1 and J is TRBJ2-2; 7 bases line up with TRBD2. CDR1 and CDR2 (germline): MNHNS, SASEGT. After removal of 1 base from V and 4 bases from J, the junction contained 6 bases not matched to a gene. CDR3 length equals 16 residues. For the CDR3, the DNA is TGTGCCAGCAGTGAAGGCAGCGGGGCGGGCACCGGGGAGCTGTTTTTT. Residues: CASSEGSGAGTGELFF.

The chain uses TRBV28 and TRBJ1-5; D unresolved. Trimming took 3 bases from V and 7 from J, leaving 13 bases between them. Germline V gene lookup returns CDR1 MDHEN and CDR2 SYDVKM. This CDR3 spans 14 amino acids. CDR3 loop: CASSLIPGTQPQHF. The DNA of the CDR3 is TGTGCCAGCAGTTTGATTCCGGGAACCCAGCCCCAGCATTTT.

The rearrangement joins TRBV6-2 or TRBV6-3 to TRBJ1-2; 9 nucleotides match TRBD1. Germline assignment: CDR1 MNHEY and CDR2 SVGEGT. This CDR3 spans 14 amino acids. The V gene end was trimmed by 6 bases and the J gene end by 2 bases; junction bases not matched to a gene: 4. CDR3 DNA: TGTGCCAGCAGCCGCACAGGGGGCAACTATGGCTACACCTTC. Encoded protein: CASSRTGGNYGYTF.

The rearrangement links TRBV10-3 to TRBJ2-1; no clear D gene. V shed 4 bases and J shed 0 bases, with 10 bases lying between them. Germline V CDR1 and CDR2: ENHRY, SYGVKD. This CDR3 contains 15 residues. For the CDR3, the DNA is TGTGCCATCAGTGCTGACTTGAGCTCCTACAATGAGCAGTTCTTC. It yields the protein CAISADLSSYNEQFF.

The CDR3 region is CASSSGTGTIGTQYF. The CDR3 DNA reads as TGTGCCAGCTCAAGCGGGACAGGGACTATCGGGACCCAGTACTTC. This chain uses TRBV18 with TRBJ2-5; 9 bases are shared with TRBD1. J gave up 7 bases and V 5 bases, and 11 bases lay outside the gene matches. CDR3 length: 15 residues. The germline gives CDR1 KGHSH, CDR2 LQKENI.

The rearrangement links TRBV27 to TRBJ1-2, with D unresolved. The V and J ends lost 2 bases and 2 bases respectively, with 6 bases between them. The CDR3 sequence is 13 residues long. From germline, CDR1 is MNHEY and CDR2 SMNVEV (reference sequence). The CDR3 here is CASSLNTNYGYTF. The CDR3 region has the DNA TGTGCCAGCAGTTTAAACACGAACTATGGCTACACCTTC.

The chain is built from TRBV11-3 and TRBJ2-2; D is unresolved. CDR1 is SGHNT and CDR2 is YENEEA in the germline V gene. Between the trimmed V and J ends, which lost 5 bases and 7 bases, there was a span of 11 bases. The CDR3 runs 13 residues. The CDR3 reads CASSHRASGELFF. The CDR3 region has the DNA TGTGCCAGCAGCCATAGAGCGAGCGGGGAGCTGTTTTTT.